This T cell receptor beta chain was obtained from a study of CD8 T cells in Susac syndrome. The study's findings and limits: Susac-specific public clones were found in both the total CD8+ and the CD8+ TEMRA repertoires, with around 16 in the former and about five in the latter.

The V end lost 6 bases, the J end lost 1 base, and 16 bases lay between the germline ends. The CDR3 runs to 15 residues. The germline gives CDR1 SGHRS, CDR2 YFSETQ. Of note for this clonotype: Its target is not known.

RNA in amounts of roughly 0.5 to 1 ug was reverse transcribed with random hexamers. Coverage of TCR beta CDR3 amplification by immunoSEQ multiplex PCR extended to 54 Vbeta and 13 Jbeta. TCRdb re-called the immunoSEQ multiplex PCR reads through MiXCR, storing one row per CDR3 protein. The sample lists 80,000 or so distinct CDR3 sequences, 90% to 97% occurring once. The receptor comes from a human donor with Susac syndrome. The rearrangement links TRBV5-1 to TRBJ1-1; D gene ambiguous. Sequencing was performed on CD8+ T cells from PBMCs. The CDR3, as DNA: TGCGCCAGCACATACAATTGGGAGGGGAACACTGAAGCTTTCTTT. Translated: CASTYNWEGNTEAFF.